This T cell receptor (beta chain) was retrieved from a study of technical replicates of blood from a few donors. Data came from immunoSEQ multiplex PCR; TCRdb stores just in-frame clones and leaves some out. The table records around 80,000 clones, roughly 93% of them present only once. The V gene's germline CDR1 is SGHNT and CDR2 YYREEE (reference sequence). The CDR3 consists of 15 residues. Trimming at V came to 4 bases and at J to 5 bases, leaving 8 bases not matched to a gene. This chain joins TRBV5-4 and TRBJ2-7, with TRBD2 matching over 11 bases. The sequencing sample was made of T cells isolated from PBMCs. The clonotype originates from a human donor in good health. The CDR3 sequence is CASSVTSGSSHEQYF. The CDR3 region has the DNA TGTGCCAGCAGCGTAACTAGCGGGAGTAGCCACGAGCAGTACTTC. The whole variable domain, remainder taken from reference TRBV5-4 and TRBJ2-7, is ETGVTQSPTHLIKTRGQQVTLRCSSQSGHNTVSWYQQALGQGPQFIFQYYREEENGRGNFPPRFSGLQFPNYSSELNVNALELDDSALYLCASSVTSGSSHEQYFGPGTRLTVT.